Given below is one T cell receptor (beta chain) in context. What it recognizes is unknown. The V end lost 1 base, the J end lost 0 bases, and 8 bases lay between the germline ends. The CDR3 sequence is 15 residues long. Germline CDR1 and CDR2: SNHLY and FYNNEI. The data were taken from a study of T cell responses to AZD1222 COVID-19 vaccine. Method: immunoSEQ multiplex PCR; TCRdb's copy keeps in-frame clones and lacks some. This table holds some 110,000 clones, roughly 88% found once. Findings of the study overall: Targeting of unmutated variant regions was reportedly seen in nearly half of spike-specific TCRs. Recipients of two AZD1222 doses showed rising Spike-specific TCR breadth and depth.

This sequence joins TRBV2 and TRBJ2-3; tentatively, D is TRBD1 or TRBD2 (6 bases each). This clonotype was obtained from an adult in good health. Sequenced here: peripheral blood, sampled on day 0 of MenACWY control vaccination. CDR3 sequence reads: CASSEEGGSTDTQYF. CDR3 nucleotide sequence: TGTGCCAGCAGTGAAGAAGGGGGGAGCACAGATACGCAGTATTTT. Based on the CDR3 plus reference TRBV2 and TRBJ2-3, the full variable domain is EPEVTQTPSHQVTQMGQEVILRCVPISNHLYFYWYRQILGQKVEFLVSFYNNEISEKSEIFDDQFSVERPDGSNFTLKIRSTKLEDSAMYFCASSEEGGSTDTQYFGPGTRLTVL.